These T cell receptor beta chains were read from a single sample in a study of shared clonotypes between healthy human individuals. The data were produced by immunoSEQ multiplex PCR, yet TCRdb's version contains in-frame clones alone and is incomplete. The sample records 550,000 to 600,000 clones, 70% to 80% being singletons. Material: PBMCs. The receptors were gathered from a woman in her forties in good health. Some clones in this sample may be carry-over from other donors' samples. Both conserved end residues are part of each CDR3. The D gene is left open where the match is weak. Size is omitted from some rows. Given values are once, few, many or a class for expanded clones.

abundance: .
j_gene: TRBJ1-1
d_gene: TRBD1
v_gene: TRBV5-4
CDR3aa: CASSGGQRNTEAFF
CDR3nt: TGTGCCAGCAGCGGGGGACAGAGGAACACTGAAGCTTTCTTT

abundance: .
j_gene: TRBJ2-7
d_gene: TRBD1
v_gene: TRBV10-3
CDR3aa: CAVRGTGDYEQYF
CDR3nt: TGTGCCGTACGGGGGACAGGGGACTACGAGCAGTACTTC

abundance: .
j_gene: TRBJ1-5
d_gene: .
v_gene: TRBV28
CDR3aa: CASTNRGNQPQHF
CDR3nt: TGTGCCAGCACAAACAGGGGCAATCAGCCCCAGCATTTT

abundance: .
j_gene: TRBJ1-2
d_gene: .
v_gene: TRBV5-1
CDR3aa: CASRLDFGYTF
CDR3nt: TGCGCCAGCAGGTTGGACTTTGGCTACACCTTC

abundance: .
j_gene: TRBJ2-2
d_gene: TRBD2
v_gene: TRBV9
CDR3aa: CASSAGGPGGELFF
CDR3nt: TGTGCCAGCAGCGCGGGAGGGCCAGGCGGGGAGCTGTTTTTT

abundance: .
j_gene: TRBJ2-2
d_gene: .
v_gene: TRBV9
CDR3aa: CASSVTYGGELFF
CDR3nt: TGTGCCAGCAGCGTAACATACGGCGGGGAGCTGTTTTTT

abundance: .
j_gene: TRBJ2-2
d_gene: TRBD2
v_gene: TRBV7-7
CDR3aa: CASSLAGTSGDTGELFF
CDR3nt: TGTGCTAGCAGCTTAGCAGGCACTAGCGGGGACACCGGGGAGCTGTTTTTT

abundance: .
j_gene: TRBJ1-2
d_gene: TRBD1
v_gene: TRBV7-8
CDR3aa: CASSLRQGWDGYTF
CDR3nt: TGTGCCAGCAGCCTGCGACAGGGTTGGGATGGCTACACCTTC

abundance: .
j_gene: TRBJ1-5
d_gene: .
v_gene: TRBV2
CDR3aa: CASSEERYSNQPQHF
CDR3nt: TGTGCCAGCAGTGAGGAGCGTTATAGCAATCAGCCCCAGCATTTT

abundance: .
j_gene: TRBJ1-2
d_gene: .
v_gene: TRBV10-3
CDR3aa: CAISDRGPNYGYTF
CDR3nt: TGTGCCATCAGTGACAGGGGTCCCAACTATGGCTACACCTTC

abundance: once
j_gene: TRBJ2-1
d_gene: TRBD2
v_gene: TRBV5-4
CDR3aa: CASSSAGIFHEQFF
CDR3nt: TGTGCCAGCAGCTCAGCGGGAATCTTTCATGAGCAGTTCTTC

abundance: .
j_gene: TRBJ2-1
d_gene: .
v_gene: TRBV18
CDR3aa: CASSPINNEQFF
CDR3nt: TGTGCCAGCTCACCAATCAACAATGAGCAGTTCTTC

abundance: .
j_gene: TRBJ2-3
d_gene: TRBD2
v_gene: TRBV28
CDR3aa: CASSPSGLADTQYF
CDR3nt: TGTGCCAGCAGTCCCTCCGGACTAGCGGATACGCAGTATTTT

abundance: .
j_gene: TRBJ2-2
d_gene: .
v_gene: TRBV10-3
CDR3aa: CAISELGPGELFF
CDR3nt: TGTGCCATCAGTGAGTTGGGTCCCGGGGAGCTGTTTTTT

abundance: .
j_gene: TRBJ2-3
d_gene: TRBD2
v_gene: TRBV4-2
CDR3aa: CASSLRGDYRTDTQYF
CDR3nt: TGTGCCAGCAGCCTGCGGGGGGACTATAGAACAGATACGCAGTATTTT

abundance: once
j_gene: TRBJ2-1
d_gene: .
v_gene: TRBV5-1
CDR3aa: CASSGEFTYNEQFF
CDR3nt: TGCGCCAGCAGCGGGGAGTTTACCTACAATGAGCAGTTCTTC

abundance: .
j_gene: TRBJ1-2
d_gene: .
v_gene: TRBV19
CDR3aa: CASRRTEVNYGYTF
CDR3nt: TGTGCCAGTCGAAGGACAGAAGTCAACTATGGCTACACCTTC

abundance: few
j_gene: TRBJ2-2
d_gene: TRBD1
v_gene: TRBV5-1
CDR3aa: CASTLVGTGTGELFF
CDR3nt: TGCGCCAGCACCCTTGTGGGGACAGGCACCGGGGAGCTGTTTTTT

abundance: .
j_gene: TRBJ2-7
d_gene: TRBD2
v_gene: TRBV11-3
CDR3aa: CASSLVVRGTSGRAMYEQYF
CDR3nt: TGTGCCAGCAGCTTAGTTGTGAGAGGGACTAGCGGGAGGGCCATGTACGAGCAGTACTTC

abundance: .
j_gene: TRBJ2-6
d_gene: .
v_gene: TRBV5-6
CDR3aa: CASSSLTGTGANVLTF
CDR3nt: TGTGCCAGCAGCTCCTTGACAGGCACTGGGGCCAACGTCCTGACTTTC

abundance: .
j_gene: TRBJ2-7
d_gene: TRBD2
v_gene: TRBV18
CDR3aa: CASSPVTSGTYEQYF
CDR3nt: TGTGCCAGCTCACCGGTCACTAGCGGTACCTACGAGCAGTACTTC

abundance: once
j_gene: TRBJ1-2
d_gene: .
v_gene: TRBV19
CDR3aa: CASGTIDRQRGYTF
CDR3nt: TGTGCCAGTGGGACCATCGACAGACAGAGAGGCTACACCTTC

abundance: .
j_gene: TRBJ2-1
d_gene: .
v_gene: TRBV29-1
CDR3aa: CSVGGSSYNEQFF
CDR3nt: TGCAGCGTTGGAGGGAGCTCCTACAATGAGCAGTTCTTC

abundance: once
j_gene: TRBJ1-5
d_gene: .
v_gene: TRBV5-1
CDR3aa: CASSLEAGSGQPQHF
CDR3nt: TGCGCCAGCAGCTTGGAGGCTGGGTCGGGTCAGCCCCAGCATTTT

abundance: .
j_gene: TRBJ1-4
d_gene: TRBD1
v_gene: TRBV28
CDR3aa: CASSSYRGKLFF
CDR3nt: TGTGCCAGCAGTTCCTACAGGGGGAAACTGTTTTTT

abundance: few
j_gene: TRBJ2-3
d_gene: .
v_gene: TRBV5-1
CDR3aa: CASSLFTGSDTQYF
CDR3nt: TGCGCCAGCAGCTTATTCACAGGATCAGATACGCAGTATTTT

abundance: .
j_gene: TRBJ1-1
d_gene: TRBD1
v_gene: TRBV9
CDR3aa: CASSGSGQGVTEAFF
CDR3nt: TGTGCCAGCAGCGGAAGCGGACAGGGGGTTACTGAAGCTTTCTTT

abundance: .
j_gene: TRBJ2-1
d_gene: .
v_gene: TRBV7-2
CDR3aa: CASSLVREDEQFF
CDR3nt: TGTGCCAGCAGCTTAGTGAGAGAGGATGAGCAGTTCTTC

abundance: .
j_gene: TRBJ2-5
d_gene: TRBD1
v_gene: TRBV7-8
CDR3aa: CASSLALYRGQETQYF
CDR3nt: TGTGCCAGCAGCTTAGCTCTATACAGGGGCCAAGAGACCCAGTACTTC

abundance: .
j_gene: TRBJ1-2
d_gene: TRBD1
v_gene: TRBV5-1
CDR3aa: CASRAAYRGPDYGYTF
CDR3nt: TGCGCCAGCAGAGCGGCCTACAGGGGCCCGGACTATGGCTACACCTTC

abundance: .
j_gene: TRBJ2-2
d_gene: TRBD2
v_gene: TRBV28
CDR3aa: CASSLGTRPGELFF
CDR3nt: TGTGCCAGCAGTTTAGGGACTAGGCCCGGGGAGCTGTTTTTT

abundance: .
j_gene: TRBJ1-3
d_gene: TRBD1
v_gene: TRBV30
CDR3aa: CAWRTWDSSFSGNTIYF
CDR3nt: TGTGCCTGGAGGACATGGGACAGCTCATTCTCTGGAAACACCATATATTTT

abundance: .
j_gene: TRBJ2-7
d_gene: TRBD1
v_gene: TRBV28
CDR3aa: CASSFGVTGVYEQYF
CDR3nt: TGTGCCAGCAGTTTTGGTGTGACAGGGGTCTACGAGCAGTACTTC

abundance: many
j_gene: TRBJ1-5
d_gene: TRBD1
v_gene: TRBV7-2
CDR3aa: CASSLAGGPNQPQHF
CDR3nt: TGTGCCAGCAGCCTCGCAGGGGGACCCAATCAGCCCCAGCATTTT

abundance: .
j_gene: TRBJ2-2
d_gene: .
v_gene: TRBV28
CDR3aa: CASRGGLNTGELFF
CDR3nt: TGTGCCAGCAGGGGGGGACTGAACACCGGGGAGCTGTTTTTT

abundance: .
j_gene: TRBJ2-1
d_gene: .
v_gene: TRBV29-1
CDR3aa: CSVEGGTLSSYNEQFF
CDR3nt: TGCAGCGTTGAAGGCGGAACCCTCAGCTCCTACAATGAGCAGTTCTTC

abundance: .
j_gene: TRBJ1-3
d_gene: .
v_gene: TRBV5-6
CDR3aa: CASSVQGLGTIYF
CDR3nt: TGTGCCAGCAGCGTACAGGGTCTCGGCACCATATATTTT

abundance: few
j_gene: TRBJ2-2
d_gene: .
v_gene: TRBV28
CDR3aa: CASSFRPVTTGELFF
CDR3nt: TGTGCCAGCAGTTTTAGGCCAGTGACTACCGGGGAGCTGTTTTTT

abundance: .
j_gene: TRBJ2-3
d_gene: TRBD2
v_gene: TRBV7-3
CDR3aa: CASSLAGADTQYF
CDR3nt: TGTGCCAGCAGCTTAGCGGGGGCAGATACGCAGTATTTT

abundance: .
j_gene: TRBJ2-7
d_gene: TRBD1
v_gene: TRBV4-1
CDR3aa: CASSQAPMTGKAYEQYF
CDR3nt: TGCGCCAGCAGCCAAGCCCCTATGACAGGGAAGGCCTACGAGCAGTACTTC

abundance: .
j_gene: TRBJ1-6
d_gene: .
v_gene: TRBV6-4
CDR3aa: CASSRGVNSPLHF
CDR3nt: TGTGCCAGCAGTCGGGGTGTTAATTCACCCCTCCACTTT

abundance: few
j_gene: TRBJ2-3
d_gene: .
v_gene: TRBV7-9
CDR3aa: CASSLAFADTQYF
CDR3nt: TGTGCCAGCAGCTTAGCTTTTGCAGATACGCAGTATTTT

abundance: .
j_gene: TRBJ2-5
d_gene: .
v_gene: TRBV18
CDR3aa: CASSPRGYQETQYF
CDR3nt: TGTGCCAGCTCACCACGGGGGTACCAAGAGACCCAGTACTTC

abundance: .
j_gene: TRBJ2-1
d_gene: .
v_gene: TRBV18
CDR3aa: CASSPGLSGSEQFF
CDR3nt: TGTGCCAGCTCACCGGGTCTCAGTGGGTCTGAGCAGTTCTTC

abundance: .
j_gene: TRBJ1-5
d_gene: TRBD1
v_gene: TRBV30
CDR3aa: CAWSGTGASQPQHF
CDR3nt: TGTGCCTGGAGTGGGACAGGAGCCTCTCAGCCCCAGCATTTT

abundance: .
j_gene: TRBJ2-7
d_gene: .
v_gene: TRBV27
CDR3aa: CASSLLSENYEQYF
CDR3nt: TGTGCCAGCAGTTTATTGTCAGAAAACTACGAGCAGTACTTC

abundance: .
j_gene: TRBJ2-2
d_gene: .
v_gene: TRBV28
CDR3aa: CASSLGRANTGELFF
CDR3nt: TGTGCCAGCAGCCTGGGGCGCGCGAACACCGGGGAGCTGTTTTTT

abundance: .
j_gene: TRBJ1-5
d_gene: TRBD1
v_gene: TRBV29-1
CDR3aa: CSVGTGLSNQPQHF
CDR3nt: TGCAGCGTGGGGACAGGGCTTAGCAATCAGCCCCAGCATTTT

abundance: .
j_gene: TRBJ2-7
d_gene: TRBD1
v_gene: TRBV28
CDR3aa: CASSWDRKGSYEQYF
CDR3nt: TGTGCCAGCAGTTGGGACAGAAAGGGTTCCTACGAGCAGTACTTC

abundance: .
j_gene: TRBJ2-1
d_gene: .
v_gene: TRBV2
CDR3aa: CASSDGAAVEQFF
CDR3nt: TGTGCCAGCAGTGATGGGGCGGCGGTTGAGCAGTTCTTC

abundance: once
j_gene: TRBJ2-7
d_gene: .
v_gene: TRBV27
CDR3aa: CASSFDGVMTEQYF
CDR3nt: TGTGCCAGCAGTTTCGACGGCGTTATGACAGAGCAGTACTTC

abundance: .
j_gene: TRBJ2-3
d_gene: .
v_gene: TRBV20-1
CDR3aa: CSGGRDTQYF
CDR3nt: TGCAGTGGGGGTAGAGATACGCAGTATTTT

abundance: .
j_gene: TRBJ2-3
d_gene: .
v_gene: TRBV9
CDR3aa: CASSLLPGADTQYF
CDR3nt: TGTGCCAGCAGCCTCCTTCCTGGGGCAGATACGCAGTATTTT

abundance: few
j_gene: TRBJ2-1
d_gene: TRBD2
v_gene: TRBV7-6
CDR3aa: CASRPGGLVYNEQFF
CDR3nt: TGTGCCAGCAGACCTGGGGGACTAGTGTACAATGAGCAGTTCTTC

abundance: .
j_gene: TRBJ2-1
d_gene: TRBD2
v_gene: TRBV4-1
CDR3aa: CASSQEEIRDYYNEQFF
CDR3nt: TGCGCCAGCAGCCAAGAAGAGATCCGGGACTATTACAATGAGCAGTTCTTC

abundance: .
j_gene: TRBJ1-2
d_gene: .
v_gene: TRBV7-9
CDR3aa: CASSSSNLGYTF
CDR3nt: TGTGCCAGCAGCTCGTCGAATTTAGGCTACACCTTC

abundance: .
j_gene: TRBJ2-1
d_gene: .
v_gene: TRBV2
CDR3aa: CASSELGTRVLGEQFF
CDR3nt: TGTGCCAGCAGTGAACTTGGGACCAGGGTGCTCGGTGAGCAGTTCTTC

abundance: .
j_gene: TRBJ2-3
d_gene: TRBD2
v_gene: TRBV4-1
CDR3aa: CASRGEGTDTQYF
CDR3nt: TGCGCCAGCCGGGGGGAAGGCACAGATACGCAGTATTTT